A selection of T cell receptor beta chains follows, all from one sample in a study of blood T cell repertoires in COVID-19. TCRdb's table, derived via immunoSEQ multiplex PCR, lists solely in-frame clones and lacks some. This table holds about 300,000 clones, about nine tenths found once. Source material: PBMCs or T cells enriched from blood (not recorded which). The receptors derive from a man aged 25 to 40 who had recovered from COVID-19. The CDR3 runs from the conserved cysteine through the conserved F or W. The D gene is left open where the match is weak. Expanded clones get a size class; other rows say once, few or many, or leave the size out.

>TRBV4-1|TRBJ1-6|-|-
TGCGCCAGCAGCCGCGAAGCGGGGACCTATTCACCCCTCCACTTT
CASSREAGTYSPLHF
>TRBV5-1|TRBJ2-3|-|-
TGCGCCAGCAGCTACGGGACTCTCTCGGTTACGCAGTATTTT
CASSYGTLSVTQYF
>TRBV2|TRBJ1-6|few|-
TGTGCCAACCAGGGGCCGAGCTCCTATAATTCACCCCTCCACTTT
CANQGPSSYNSPLHF
>TRBV19|TRBJ2-1|few|-
TGTGCCAGTAGTATAAGTGGCAGGGGAGCCTACAATGAGCAGTTCTTC
CASSISGRGAYNEQFF
>TRBV7-9|TRBJ1-6|-|TRBD1
TGTGCCAGCAGTTCCCGGGACAGGGTAGATTCACCCCTCCACTTT
CASSSRDRVDSPLHF
>TRBV29-1|TRBJ1-4|-|-
TGCAGCGTACGGGACGGGACATCCGACGAAAAACTGTTTTTT
CSVRDGTSDEKLFF
>TRBV27|TRBJ1-2|-|TRBD1
TGTGCCAGTAGGCGACAGGGTCTTAACTATGGCTACACCTTC
CASRRQGLNYGYTF
>TRBV3-1/TRBV3-2|TRBJ2-7|-|-
TGTGCCAGCAGCCTAAACAGGGAGAGCTCCTACGAGCAGTACTTC
CASSLNRESSYEQYF
>TRBV19|TRBJ1-5|-|-
TGTGCCAGTAGTATAGGGCAGGGATACAATCAGCCCCAGCATTTT
CASSIGQGYNQPQHF
>TRBV6-1|TRBJ1-1|-|-
TGTGCCAGCAGTGACCCCTCTCGGCAGGGTTTGAACACTGAAGCTTTCTTT
CASSDPSRQGLNTEAFF
>TRBV5-1|TRBJ1-1|-|-
TGCGCCAGCAGCCCGGCGGTAGGGGCCCTACTGAACACTGAAGCTTTCTTT
CASSPAVGALLNTEAFF
>TRBV27|TRBJ2-7|-|TRBD2
TGTGCCAGCAGTCCCAGCGGGAGAAGGTCCTACGAGCAGTACTTC
CASSPSGRRSYEQYF
>TRBV7-2|TRBJ1-2|-|-
TGTGCCAGCAGCCTGAACTATGGCTACACCTTC
CASSLNYGYTF
>TRBV11-3|TRBJ2-1|-|-
TGTGCCAGCAGCTTAGTTAGCCTTGGACATGAGGTCAACAATGAGCAGTTCTTC
CASSLVSLGHEVNNEQFF
>TRBV6-5|TRBJ2-1|-|TRBD1
TGTGCCAGCAGCCCGGGACAGGGGGCCAATGAGCAGTTCTTC
CASSPGQGANEQFF
>TRBV5-1|TRBJ1-2|few|TRBD1
TGCGCCAGCAGCTTGGCCGGGACAGGGTATGGCTACACCTTC
CASSLAGTGYGYTF
>TRBV15|TRBJ1-1|-|-
TGTGCCACCAGCAGAGATTTATCGAGGTTGGACACTGAAGCTTTCTTT
CATSRDLSRLDTEAFF
>TRBV4-2|TRBJ1-2|-|-
TGTGCCAGCAGGAGTGGGCAGGGCTATGGCTACACCTTC
CASRSGQGYGYTF
>TRBV29-1|TRBJ1-5|-|-
TGCAGCGTTGGGACGGGGAATCAGCCCCAGCATTTT
CSVGTGNQPQHF
>TRBV7-2|TRBJ2-3|-|TRBD2
TGTGCCAGCAGCTTAGCGGGAGGGGCGGATACGCAGTATTTT
CASSLAGGADTQYF
>TRBV28|TRBJ1-5|-|TRBD1
TGTGCCAGCAGCGATCCCAGGGGGCCTCAGCCCCAGCATTTT
CASSDPRGPQPQHF
>TRBV9|TRBJ2-2|-|-
TGTGCCAGCAGCGCGTCAAACCCTCGGACCGGGGAGCTGTTTTTT
CASSASNPRTGELFF
>TRBV29-1|TRBJ2-2|once|-
TGCAGCGTTGAAGGAAGACAGGACACCGGGGAGCTGTTTTTT
CSVEGRQDTGELFF
>TRBV7-9|TRBJ2-7|-|-
TGTGCCAGCAGCCCTGGACAGATCTACGAGCAGTACTTC
CASSPGQIYEQYF
>TRBV18|TRBJ2-3|-|-
TGTGCCAGCTCACCTCCCGGGAGACCCGCCACAGATACGCAGTATTTT
CASSPPGRPATDTQYF
>TRBV3-1/TRBV3-2|TRBJ2-5|-|TRBD2
TGTGCCAGCAGCCCGTTTGGGAGGGAGCAAGAGACCCAGTACTTC
CASSPFGREQETQYF
>TRBV27|TRBJ2-1|-|-
TGTGCCAGCCGCGCTCCTCCTAGCTCCTACAATGAGCAGTTCTTC
CASRAPPSSYNEQFF
>TRBV15|TRBJ1-1|-|-
TGTGCCACCAGCAGTGCAGTACCCACTGAAGCTTTCTTT
CATSSAVPTEAFF
>TRBV7-2|TRBJ1-1|-|-
TGTGCCAGCAGGGTGGGGGAACAGGGTATAACTTTCTTT
CASRVGEQGITFF
>TRBV5-8|TRBJ1-1|-|TRBD1
TGTGCCAGCAGCGTTGGGACAGGGGGCAAAACTGAAGCTTTCTTT
CASSVGTGGKTEAFF
>TRBV2|TRBJ1-1|-|TRBD1
TGTGCCAGAGGGGGGACAGGGACCATGAACACTGAAGCTTTCTTT
CARGGTGTMNTEAFF
>TRBV23-1|TRBJ2-7|-|TRBD1
TGCGCCAGCAGCCTGGACAGGACCCTAAACCCTTACGAGCAGTACTTC
CASSLDRTLNPYEQYF
>TRBV12-3/TRBV12-4|TRBJ2-7|-|-
TGTGCCAGCAGACTCCCCTTTGACGAGCAGTACTTC
CASRLPFDEQYF
>TRBV19|TRBJ1-5|-|TRBD1
TGTGCCAGTAGGGCGGGACAGGCGAGGGGATATAGCAATCAGCCCCAGCATTTT
CASRAGQARGYSNQPQHF
>TRBV20-1|TRBJ1-2|-|TRBD1
TGCAGTGCTAGTGGGGGTGGACAGGGGAAGAACTATGGCTACACCTTC
CSASGGGQGKNYGYTF
>TRBV14|TRBJ2-7|-|TRBD1
TGTGCCAGCAGCAAAGGGACAGACTACGAGCAGTACTTC
CASSKGTDYEQYF
>TRBV24-1|TRBJ1-3|-|-
TGTGCCACCCTATCTGGAAACACCATATATTTT
CATLSGNTIYF
>TRBV7-9|TRBJ2-7|once|-
TGTGCCAGCAGCTTAGCGCTGGGCAGGTCCTTGAACTCCTACGAGCAGTACTTC
CASSLALGRSLNSYEQYF
>TRBV6-6|TRBJ2-2|-|-
TGTGCCAGCAGGCCATCGAGGACAGACACCGGGGAGCTGTTTTTT
CASRPSRTDTGELFF
>TRBV27|TRBJ1-5|once|TRBD1
TGTGCCACGAGACAGGGAAATCAGCCCCAGCATTTT
CATRQGNQPQHF
>TRBV2|TRBJ2-3|-|TRBD2
TGTGCCAGCAGTGAAGTCGCGGGGGGGGTAGCAGATACGCAGTATTTT
CASSEVAGGVADTQYF